This T cell receptor beta chain is from a study of cytomegalovirus exposure and HLA in healthy donors. Germline CDR1 and CDR2: SNHLY and FYNNEI. The CDR3 has 13 residues. The V end was cut by 0 bases, the J end by 6 bases, with 9 bases between. Study-wide results and limits: Reported results showed that the classifier diagnosed cytomegalovirus status with high specificity and sensitivity. Cytomegalovirus-associated status was assigned to roughly 160 TCR beta chains.

Notes on this clone: Its antigen is as yet unknown.

Data came from immunoSEQ multiplex PCR; TCRdb stores just in-frame clones and leaves some out. The repertoire has some 350,000 clones, about nine tenths of them found once; the top ten carry roughly 1.2%. The chain recombines TRBV2 with TRBJ2-7, with D unclear. The receptor was isolated from a young woman in good health and CMV-seropositive. Specimen: PBMCs. The CDR3 DNA reads TGTGCCAGCAGTGAAGCTAGCTCTCCCGAGCAGTACTTC. It encodes CASSEASSPEQYF.